The subject of this entry is one T cell receptor (beta chain). Its antigen is as yet unknown. The ends were cut back, 6 bases at V and 5 bases at J, with 13 bases in the middle. This CDR3 has 13 residues. Per the germline V gene, CDR1 is MNHEY and CDR2 is SMNVEV (reference sequence). The data were obtained in a study of cytomegalovirus exposure and HLA in healthy donors. General observations from the study: Three chains tied to CMV proved CMV antigen-specific in vitro.

The PCR employed 60 Vbeta primers together with 13 Jbeta primers. Libraries were prepared by immunoSEQ multiplex PCR; TCRdb keeps only in-frame clonotypes and omits some of them. This table holds about 170,000 clones, 84% found once. The sequencing sample was made of PBMCs. The receptor was derived from a man aged 18 to 30 in good health and CMV-seronegative. The V call is TRBV27, the J call TRBJ1-2, with D maybe TRBD1 (6 bases). The CDR3 reads CASRRGGWYGYTF. CDR3 DNA sequence: TGTGCCAGCAGAAGGGGGGGCTGGTATGGCTACACCTTC.